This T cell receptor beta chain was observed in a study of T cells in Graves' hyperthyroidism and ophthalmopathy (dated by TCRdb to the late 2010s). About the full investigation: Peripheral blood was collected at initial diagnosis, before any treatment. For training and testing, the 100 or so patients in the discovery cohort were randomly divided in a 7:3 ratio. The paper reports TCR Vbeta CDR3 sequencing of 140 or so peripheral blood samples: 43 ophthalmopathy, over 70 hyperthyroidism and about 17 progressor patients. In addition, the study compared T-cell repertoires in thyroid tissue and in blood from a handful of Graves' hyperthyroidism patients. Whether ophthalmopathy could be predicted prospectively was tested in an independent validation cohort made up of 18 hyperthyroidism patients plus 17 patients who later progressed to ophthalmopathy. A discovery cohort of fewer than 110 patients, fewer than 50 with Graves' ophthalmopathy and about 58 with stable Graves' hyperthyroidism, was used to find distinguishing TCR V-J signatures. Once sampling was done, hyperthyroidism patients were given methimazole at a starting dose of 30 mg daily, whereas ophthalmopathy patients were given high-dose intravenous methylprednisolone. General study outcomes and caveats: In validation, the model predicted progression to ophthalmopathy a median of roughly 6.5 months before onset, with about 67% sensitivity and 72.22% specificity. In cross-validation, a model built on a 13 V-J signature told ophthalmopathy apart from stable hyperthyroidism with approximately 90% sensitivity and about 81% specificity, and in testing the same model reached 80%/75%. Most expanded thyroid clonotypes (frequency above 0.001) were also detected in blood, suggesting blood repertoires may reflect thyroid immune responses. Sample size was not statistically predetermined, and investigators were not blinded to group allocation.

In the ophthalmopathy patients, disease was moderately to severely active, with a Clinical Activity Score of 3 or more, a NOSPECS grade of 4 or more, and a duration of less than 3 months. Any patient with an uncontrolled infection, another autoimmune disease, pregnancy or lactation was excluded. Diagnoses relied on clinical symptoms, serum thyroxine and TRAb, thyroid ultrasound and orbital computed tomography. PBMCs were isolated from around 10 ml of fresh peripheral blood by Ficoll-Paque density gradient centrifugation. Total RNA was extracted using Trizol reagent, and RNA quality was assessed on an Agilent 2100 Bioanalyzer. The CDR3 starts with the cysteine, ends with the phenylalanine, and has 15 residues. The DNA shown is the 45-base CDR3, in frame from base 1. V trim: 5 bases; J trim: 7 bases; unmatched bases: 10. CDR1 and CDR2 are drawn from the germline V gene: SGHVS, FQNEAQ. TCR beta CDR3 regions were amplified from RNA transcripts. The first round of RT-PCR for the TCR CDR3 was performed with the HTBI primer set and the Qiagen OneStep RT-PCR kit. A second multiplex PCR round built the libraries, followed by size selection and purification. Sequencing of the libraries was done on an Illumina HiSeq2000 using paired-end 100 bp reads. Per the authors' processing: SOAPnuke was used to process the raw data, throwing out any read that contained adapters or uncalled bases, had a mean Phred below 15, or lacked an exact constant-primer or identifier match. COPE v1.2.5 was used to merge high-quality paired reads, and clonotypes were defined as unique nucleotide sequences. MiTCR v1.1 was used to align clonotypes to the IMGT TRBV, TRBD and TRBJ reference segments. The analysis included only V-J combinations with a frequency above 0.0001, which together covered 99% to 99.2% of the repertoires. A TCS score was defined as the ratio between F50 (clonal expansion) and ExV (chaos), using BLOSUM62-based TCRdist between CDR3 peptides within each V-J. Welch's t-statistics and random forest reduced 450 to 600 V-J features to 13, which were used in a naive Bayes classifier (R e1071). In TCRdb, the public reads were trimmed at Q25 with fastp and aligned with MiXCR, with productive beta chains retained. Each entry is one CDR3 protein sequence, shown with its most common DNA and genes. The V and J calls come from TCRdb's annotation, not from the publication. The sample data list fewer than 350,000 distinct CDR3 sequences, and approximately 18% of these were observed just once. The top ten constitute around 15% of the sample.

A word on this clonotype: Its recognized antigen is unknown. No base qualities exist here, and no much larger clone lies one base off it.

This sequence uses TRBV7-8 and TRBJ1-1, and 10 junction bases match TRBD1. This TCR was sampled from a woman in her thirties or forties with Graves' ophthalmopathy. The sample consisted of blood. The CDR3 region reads CASSIGTGAIIEAFF. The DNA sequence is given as TGTGCCAGCAGCATCGGGACAGGGGCGATTATTGAAGCTTTCTTT.